At least ten counts were recorded for the clone carrying this T cell receptor (beta chain). The sample comes from a study of human T cells and chemical hapten exposure. The V gene's germline CDR1 is MNHEY and CDR2 SVGEGT. The V end lost 6 bases, the J end lost 1 base, and 0 bases lay between the germline ends. The CDR3 sequence is 10 residues long. TCRdb ran MiXCR on the RACE reads and lists one entry per CDR3 protein. This table has some 89,000 distinct CDR3 sequences, about 10% appearing once. The time point: patch test 2, 6 weeks after DPC sensitization. Treatment indicated: therapeutic diphenylcyclopropenone sensitization with weekly scalp DPC.

This clonotype was obtained from a woman under 40 with alopecia areata. Some clones in this sample may be carry-over from other donors' samples. Sequencing was performed on whole blood, taken in connection with sensitization to the hapten diphenylcyclopropenone (DPC). The chain links TRBV6-2 or TRBV6-3 to TRBJ2-5; D not certain. The CDR3 region is CASSQETQYF. CDR3 coding DNA: TGTGCCAGCAGCCAAGAGACCCAGTACTTC.